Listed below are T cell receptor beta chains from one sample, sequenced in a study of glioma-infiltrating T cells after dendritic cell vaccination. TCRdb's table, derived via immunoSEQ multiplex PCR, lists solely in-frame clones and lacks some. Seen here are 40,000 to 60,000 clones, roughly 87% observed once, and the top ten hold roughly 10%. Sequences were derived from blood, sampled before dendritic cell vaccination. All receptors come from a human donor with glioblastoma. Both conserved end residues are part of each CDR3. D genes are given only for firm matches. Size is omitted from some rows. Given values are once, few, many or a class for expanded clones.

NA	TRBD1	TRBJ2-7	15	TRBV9	CASSSRQGAPYEQYF	TGTGCCAGCAGCTCCCGACAGGGGGCCCCCTACGAGCAGTACTTC
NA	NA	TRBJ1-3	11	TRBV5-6	CASSFQSTIYF	TGTGCCAGCAGCTTTCAATCCACCATATATTTT
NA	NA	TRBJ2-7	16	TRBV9	CASSVGVGATHYEQYF	TGTGCCAGCAGCGTGGGGGTGGGGGCTACACACTACGAGCAGTACTTC
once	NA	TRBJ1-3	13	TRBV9	CASSLYSGNTIYF	TGTGCCAGCAGCCTCTACTCTGGAAACACCATATATTTT
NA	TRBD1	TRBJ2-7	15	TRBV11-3	CASSLGRDSSYEQYF	TGTGCCAGCAGCTTAGGCCGGGACAGCTCCTACGAGCAGTACTTC
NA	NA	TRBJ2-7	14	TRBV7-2	CASSLRLSSYEQYF	TGTGCCAGCAGCTTAAGACTGAGCTCCTACGAGCAGTACTTC
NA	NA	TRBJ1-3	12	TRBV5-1	CASSLSGNTIYF	TGCGCCAGCAGCCTCAGTGGAAACACCATATATTTT
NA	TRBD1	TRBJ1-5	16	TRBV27	CASSYRQGGSNQPQHF	TGTGCCAGCAGTTATAGACAGGGTGGAAGCAATCAGCCCCAGCATTTT
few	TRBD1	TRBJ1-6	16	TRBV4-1	CASSRTGAIYNSPLHF	TGCGCCAGCAGCCGCACAGGGGCAATATATAATTCCCCCCTCCACTTT
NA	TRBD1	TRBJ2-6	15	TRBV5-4	CAGFTGGSGANVLTF	TGTGCCGGATTTACAGGGGGCTCTGGGGCCAACGTCCTGACTTTC
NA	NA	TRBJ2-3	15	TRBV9	CASSVGGASASTQYF	TGTGCCAGCAGCGTAGGCGGAGCCTCCGCCTCTACGCAGTATTTT
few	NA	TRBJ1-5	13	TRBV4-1	CASSQETNQPQHF	TGTGCCAGCAGCCAAGAGACAAATCAGCCCCAGCATTTT
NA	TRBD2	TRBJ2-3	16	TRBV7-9	CASSFSSGWWGDTQYF	TGTGCCAGCAGCTTTTCTAGCGGGTGGTGGGGAGATACGCAGTATTTT
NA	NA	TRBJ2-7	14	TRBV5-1	CASSLGQAAYEQYF	TGCGCCAGCAGCTTGGGACAGGCCGCCTACGAGCAGTACTTC
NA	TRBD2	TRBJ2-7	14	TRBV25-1	CASSESGEGYEQYF	TGTGCCAGCAGTGAATCTGGGGAGGGCTACGAGCAGTACTTC
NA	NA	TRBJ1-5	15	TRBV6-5	CASSRLRDTGQPQHF	TGTGCCAGCAGTCGACTCCGGGACACGGGCCAGCCCCAGCATTTT
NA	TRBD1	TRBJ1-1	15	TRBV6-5	CASSRDRGRSTEAFF	TGTGCCAGCAGCAGGGACAGGGGGCGCAGCACTGAAGCTTTCTTT
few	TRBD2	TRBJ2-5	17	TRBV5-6	CASSLEGASGGQETQYF	TGTGCCAGCAGCTTGGAAGGGGCTAGCGGGGGGCAAGAGACCCAGTACTTC
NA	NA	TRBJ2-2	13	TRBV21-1	CASSSPGTGELFF	TGTGCCAGCAGCAGTCCGGGCACCGGGGAGCTGTTTTTT
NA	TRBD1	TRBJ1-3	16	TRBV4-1	CASSHPRDSSGNTIYF	TGCGCCAGCAGCCACCCCAGGGACAGCTCTGGAAACACCATATATTTT
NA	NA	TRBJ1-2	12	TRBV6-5	CASSAGLHGYTF	TGTGCCAGCAGTGCCGGACTTCATGGCTACACCTTC
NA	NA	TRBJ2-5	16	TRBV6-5	CASSSGDGGGAETQYF	TGTGCCAGCAGTTCGGGAGACGGAGGAGGTGCAGAGACCCAGTACTTC
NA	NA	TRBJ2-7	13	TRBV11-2	CASSLSGSYEQYF	TGTGCCAGCAGTTTATCAGGCTCCTACGAGCAGTACTTC
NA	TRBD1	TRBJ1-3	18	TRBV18	CASSQGQARYDSGNTIYF	TGTGCCAGCTCACAGGGACAGGCCCGATATGACTCTGGAAACACCATATATTTT
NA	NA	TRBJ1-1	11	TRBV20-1	CSARSGREAFF	TGCAGTGCTAGATCCGGGAGAGAAGCTTTCTTT
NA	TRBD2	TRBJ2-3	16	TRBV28	CASKLAGVPSTDTQYF	TGTGCCAGCAAGCTAGCGGGAGTACCTAGCACAGATACGCAGTATTTT
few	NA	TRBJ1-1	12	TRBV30	CAWGRGVTEAFF	TGTGCCTGGGGACGGGGGGTCACTGAAGCTTTCTTT
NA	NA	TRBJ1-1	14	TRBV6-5	CASSPGTLNTEAFF	TGTGCCAGCAGTCCGGGGACATTGAACACTGAAGCTTTCTTT
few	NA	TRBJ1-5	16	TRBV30	CAWSGGGAGRNQPQHF	TGTGCCTGGAGTGGGGGTGGGGCAGGCCGCAATCAGCCCCAGCATTTT
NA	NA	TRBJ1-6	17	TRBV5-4	CASSGSPGARERSPLHF	TGTGCCAGCAGCGGATCCCCGGGGGCGCGGGAGCGTTCACCCCTCCACTTT
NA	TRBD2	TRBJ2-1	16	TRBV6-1	CASSEAPGLAGNEQFF	TGTGCCAGCAGTGAAGCCCCTGGACTAGCGGGAAATGAGCAGTTCTTC
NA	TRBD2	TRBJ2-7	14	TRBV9	CASSVGTSGYEQYF	TGTGCCAGCAGCGTAGGGACTAGCGGCTACGAGCAGTACTTC
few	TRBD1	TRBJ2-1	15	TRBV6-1	CASRTGTGVNNEQFF	TGTGCCAGCAGAACCGGGACAGGGGTGAACAATGAGCAGTTCTTC
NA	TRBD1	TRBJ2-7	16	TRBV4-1	CASSQDWGQGANEQYF	TGCGCCAGCAGCCAAGATTGGGGACAGGGGGCCAACGAGCAGTACTTC
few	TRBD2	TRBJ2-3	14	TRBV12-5	CASHRGGAADTQYF	TGTGCTAGTCATCGGGGGGGTGCGGCAGATACGCAGTATTTT
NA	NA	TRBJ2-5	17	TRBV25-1	CASSESRESLLMETQYF	TGTGCCAGCAGTGAATCAAGGGAGTCCCTCCTCATGGAGACCCAGTACTTC
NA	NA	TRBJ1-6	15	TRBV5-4	CASSRWTPYNSPLHF	TGTGCCAGCAGCCGGTGGACACCTTATAATTCACCCCTCCACTTT
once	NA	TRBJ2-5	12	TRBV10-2	CASSTGSETQYF	TGCGCCAGCAGTACAGGATCGGAGACCCAGTACTTC
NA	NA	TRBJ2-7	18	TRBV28	CASSPAPVWQDSSYEQYF	TGTGCCAGCAGTCCCGCCCCCGTGTGGCAGGACAGCTCCTACGAGCAGTACTTC
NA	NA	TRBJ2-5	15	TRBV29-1	CSVEESQWSLETQYF	TGCAGCGTTGAAGAGAGTCAGTGGAGTCTTGAGACCCAGTACTTC
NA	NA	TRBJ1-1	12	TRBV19	CASSTPRAEAFF	TGTGCCAGTAGTACCCCGAGGGCTGAAGCTTTCTTT
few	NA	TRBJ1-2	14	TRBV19	CASIGTAGYYGYTF	TGTGCCAGCATCGGGACTGCGGGATACTATGGCTACACCTTC
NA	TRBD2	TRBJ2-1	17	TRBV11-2	CASSLEPGLAALNEQFF	TGTGCCAGCAGCTTAGAACCGGGACTAGCGGCCCTCAATGAGCAGTTCTTC
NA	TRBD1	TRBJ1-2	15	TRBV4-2	CASNKFPGTGRGYTF	TGTGCCAGCAACAAATTCCCCGGGACAGGGAGGGGCTACACCTTC